This TCR beta chain was retrieved from a study of PD-L1 blockade in urothelial cancer. Study in general: Atezolizumab 1,200 mg was given intravenously every 3 weeks, starting 2014.

This CDR3 comprises 16 residues. CDR1 SGHDT and CDR2 YYEEEE come from the germline V gene. With 1 base removed from V and 0 bases from J, the gap between germline ends came to 11 bases. The number of samples from each patient was between 1 and 8, taken pretreatment and on-treatment. Generated by immunoSEQ multiplex PCR, the TCRdb table keeps only in-frame clones and is missing some. This sample carries over 50,000 clones, 86% of them seen once, and the ten largest clones take 2.9%. The rearrangement joins TRBV5-6 to TRBJ2-1; a possible D gene is TRBD2 (6 bases). The source material was PBMCs, sampled around atezolizumab (anti-PD-L1) treatment. The clonotype comes from a man aged 45-65 years with urothelial cancer. CDR3: CASSLRRRDSYNEQFF. CDR3 nucleotide sequence: TGTGCCAGCAGCTTGAGACGGCGGGACTCCTACAATGAGCAGTTCTTC.